Presented here are 26 T cell receptor beta chains from one specimen sequenced in a study of T cells after yellow fever vaccination. TCRdb recomputed calls from the 5' RACE reads with MiXCR, one row per CDR3 protein. The sample carries around 310,000 distinct CDR3 sequences, 4% to 5.5% recorded once. The material sequenced was PBMCs, taken 15 days after the yellow fever booster vaccination. The receptor source for this set is a man aged 18 to 30 who received the YFV17D yellow fever vaccine.

This clonotype turned up a few times. The chain uses TRBV11-2 and TRBJ1-3; no clear D. The CDR3 has 14 residues. The germline V gene encodes CDR1 SGHAT and CDR2 FQNNGV. The V and J ends lost 5 bases and 0 bases respectively, with 8 bases between them. The CDR3 DNA reads as TGTGCCAGCAGCCCTCAGTTCTCTGGAAACACCATATATTTT. Translation gives CASSPQFSGNTIYF.

This clonotype was seen a handful of times. This rearrangement joins TRBV4-3 to TRBJ2-7; D not certain. Germline V gene lookup returns CDR1 LGHNA and CDR2 YSLEER. Trimming took off 0 bases at V and 3 bases at J, with 9 bases between the two ends. CDR3 size: 14 residues. CDR3 residues: CASSQDLGSYEQYF. The CDR3 bases are TGCGCCAGCAGCCAAGATCTGGGTAGCTACGAGCAGTACTTC.

This clonotype was seen a handful of times. The rearrangement uses TRBV7-2 and TRBJ1-1, with D maybe TRBD1 (6 bases). Trimming took off 3 bases at V and 6 bases at J, with 14 bases between the two ends. Germline CDR1 is SGHTA and CDR2 is FQGNSA. CDR3 length: 14 residues. The CDR3 reads CASSLVLQGPEAFF. The CDR3 region has the DNA TGTGCCAGCAGCTTGGTTCTACAGGGACCTGAAGCTTTCTTT.

This clonotype has a count of ten or more. The genes are TRBV28 and TRBJ2-1; TRBD1 aligns across 9 bases. Germline V gives CDR1 MDHEN, CDR2 SYDVKM. With 5 bases clipped from V and 6 bases from J, the junction kept 14 bases outside the gene matches. The CDR3 is 17 amino acids. Written as DNA, the CDR3 is TGTGCCAGCAGTGAAATGGGCTTTGGGACAGGGCCCAATGAGCAGTTCTTC. It translates to CASSEMGFGTGPNEQFF.

This clonotype was observed a few times. The gene calls are TRBV3-1 and TRBJ1-5, with a tentative D call TRBD1 (6 bases). The CDR3 covers 15 residues. In germline, CDR1 is LGHDT, CDR2 YNNKEL (reference sequence). V lost 0 bases to trimming and J lost 1 base, with 7 bases between them. The DNA of the CDR3 is TGTGCCAGCAGCCAAGAGGGGGCCAGCAATCAGCCCCAGCATTTT. This gives the protein CASSQEGASNQPQHF.

This clonotype occurred a few times. V is TRBV4-3 and J is TRBJ2-4, with TRBD2 matching over 7 bases. The V gene's germline CDR1 is LGHNA and CDR2 YSLEER. Trimming cost V 0 bases and J 12 bases; bases outside gene matches: 11. This CDR3 is built from 15 residues. The CDR3 region has the DNA TGCGCCAGCAGCCAAGATGGGGGGGGAAGTGGACCTCAGTACTTC. It codes for CASSQDGGGSGPQYF.

V and J are TRBV28 and TRBJ1-3; weak D call: TRBD1 (5 bases). The germline V gene has CDR1 MDHEN and CDR2 SYDVKM. Trimming shortened V by 6 bases and J by 11 bases, and 26 bases separated the two germline ends. CDR3 size: 16 residues. The chain's CDR3 is CASRLTGSLGGSAIYF. CDR3 DNA: TGTGCCAGCAGACTGACCGGGAGCCTTGGGGGAAGCGCCATATATTTT.

The rearrangement links TRBV19 to TRBJ2-2; D may be TRBD2 (7 bases). CDR1 LNHDA and CDR2 SQIVND come from the germline V gene (reference sequence). The CDR3 extends over 15 amino acids. V was cut by 4 bases and J by 9 bases, with 18 bases left in between. The CDR3 loop reads CASSNLRGGRWELFF. CDR3 DNA sequence: TGTGCCAGTAGTAATTTGAGGGGGGGCCGCTGGGAGCTGTTTTTT.

This clonotype was observed a few times. The genes are TRBV6-5 and TRBJ2-3; a weak D match, TRBD2 (6 bases). The V gene lost 5 bases and the J gene lost 1 base, with 10 bases spanning the gap. In germline, CDR1 is MNHEY, CDR2 SVGAGI. This CDR3 has 14 residues. The CDR3 here is CASSQDYRTDTQYF. CDR3 sequence (DNA): TGTGCCAGCAGTCAGGACTACCGCACAGATACGCAGTATTTT.

This clonotype was counted only a few times. The chain recombines TRBV5-6 with TRBJ2-5; the D call may be TRBD1 or TRBD2 (5 bases each). V lost 4 bases to trimming and J lost 1 base, with 14 bases between them. The CDR3 spans 15 residues. Germline loops: CDR1 SGHDT, CDR2 YYEEEE. The CDR3 DNA reads as TGTGCCAGCAGCAGGGAACGGGACGGCCAAGAGACCCAGTACTTC. Its protein product is CASSRERDGQETQYF. The full variable domain, rest sourced from reference TRBV5-6 and TRBJ2-5, is DAGVTQSPTHLIKTRGQQVTLRCSPKSGHDTVSWYQQALGQGPQFIFQYYEEEERQRGNFPDRFSGHQFPNYSSELNVNALLLGDSALYLCASSRERDGQETQYFGPGTRLLVL.

In this sample, this clonotype turned up many times. The CDR3 sequence is CASSRGGPKAFF. The CDR3 nucleotides are TGCGCCAGCAGCCGCGGAGGGCCGAAAGCTTTCTTT. The chain combines TRBV5-1 with TRBJ1-1; D unclear. Germline V gene sequence: CDR1 SGHRS, CDR2 YFSETQ. The CDR3 runs 12 residues. V shed 4 bases and J shed 9 bases, with 13 bases lying between them.

This clonotype showed up many times. The chain combines TRBV7-9 with TRBJ2-5, with 13 bases aligning to TRBD2. Per the germline V gene, CDR1 is SEHNR and CDR2 is FQNEAQ (reference sequence). The CDR3 spans 15 residues. The V gene end was trimmed by 3 bases and the J gene end by 6 bases; junction bases not matched to a gene: 4. The CDR3 reads CASSFPTSGGKTQYF. CDR3 in DNA: TGTGCCAGCAGCTTTCCGACTAGCGGGGGGAAGACCCAGTACTTC.

The sample holds a few counts of this clonotype. The chain employs TRBV28 and TRBJ1-4; tentatively, D is TRBD1 (5 bases). This CDR3 spans 14 amino acids. Germline V gene lookup returns CDR1 MDHEN and CDR2 SYDVKM. Between the trimmed V and J ends, which lost 7 bases and 4 bases, there was a span of 13 bases. In nucleotides, the CDR3 is TGTGCCAGCAAATATCGGGGCTTTAATGAAAAACTGTTTTTT. Its protein is CASKYRGFNEKLFF.

At least ten counts were recorded for this clonotype. Here the CDR3 DNA reads TGCAGTGCTCCAGGAGGGTCAAACACTGAAGCTTTCTTT. Residues: CSAPGGSNTEAFF. The chain has TRBV20-1 and TRBJ1-1, with D unclear. The V gene's germline CDR1 is DFQATT and CDR2 SNEGSKA (reference sequence). Trimming took off 5 bases at V and 2 bases at J, with 12 bases between the two ends. CDR3 length: 13 residues.

This clonotype was detected a few times. The chain uses TRBV20-1 and TRBJ2-2, with TRBD2 identical over 16 bases. This CDR3 has 20 amino acids. CDR1 and CDR2 (germline): DFQATT, SNEGSKA (reference sequence). With 0 bases clipped from V and 5 bases from J, the junction kept 12 bases outside the gene matches. The DNA for the CDR3 is TGCAGTGCTAGAGATCTCGGCGGGACTAGCGGGGGGGCAGAAACCGGGGAGCTGTTTTTT. Translating it yields CSARDLGGTSGGAETGELFF.

This sequence joins TRBV6-6 and TRBJ1-2; D not certain. Between the trimmed V and J ends, which lost 11 bases and 0 bases, there was a span of 16 bases. This CDR3 comprises 14 residues. Germline CDR1 is MNHNY and CDR2 is SVGAGI (reference sequence). The CDR3 DNA follows: TGTGCCGGACGATCAGCCCTGCCTAACTATGGCTACACCTTC. Its protein product is CAGRSALPNYGYTF.

CDR3 DNA sequence: TGTGCCAGCAGCTCACTACTCGGACTAGCGGCGGACCCCGAGTACCAAGAGACCCAGTACTTC. Protein product: CASSSLLGLAADPEYQETQYF. This chain links TRBV11-2 with TRBJ2-5, with 10 bases lining up with TRBD2. J was trimmed by 0 bases and V by 4 bases; bases with no gene match: 20. The CDR3 sequence is 21 residues long. The V gene's germline CDR1 is SGHAT and CDR2 FQNNGV.

There are a few counts of this clonotype. This rearrangement joins TRBV4-1 to TRBJ1-2; 8 bases align to TRBD1. Looked up from germline, CDR1 is MGHRA and CDR2 is YSYEKL. The CDR3 is 16 amino acids. The V segment lost 1 base and the J segment 7 bases; nucleotides outside the gene matches: 11. CDR3 sequence: CASSQAYGQGKSGYTF. CDR3 nucleotides: TGCGCCAGCAGCCAAGCTTACGGACAGGGAAAAAGTGGCTACACCTTC.

Many counts were recorded for this clonotype. The CDR3 loop is CASSEGLATGELFF. The CDR3 coding sequence is TGTGCCAGCAGTGAGGGACTAGCCACCGGGGAGCTGTTTTTT. V usage is TRBV6-4 and J usage is TRBJ2-2; TRBD2 aligns across 9 bases. Germline V lookup: CDR1 MRHNA, CDR2 SNTAGT. With V trimmed by 3 bases and J by 4 bases, 0 bases remained unmatched. This CDR3 is built from 14 residues.

The sample holds a few counts of this clonotype. The V and J genes are TRBV27 and TRBJ2-7; TRBD2 is a possible D gene (5 bases). V lost 5 bases to trimming and J lost 11 bases, with 16 bases between them. The CDR3 extends over 12 amino acids. Germline CDR1 and CDR2: MNHEY and SMNVEV (reference sequence). In nucleotides, the CDR3 is TGTGCCAGCAGTGTAACGGCGGGCCCGGAGTACTTC. Protein: CASSVTAGPEYF.

The DNA for the CDR3 is TGCAGTGCTAGAGATCCCGCAGGGGCTAGGAACACTGAAGCTTTCTTT. Translated, it gives CSARDPAGARNTEAFF. The chain links TRBV20-1 to TRBJ1-1, with D possibly being TRBD1 (6 bases). CDR3 length equals 16 residues. Trimming stripped 0 bases from V and 1 base from J, with 15 bases between. Germline assignment: CDR1 DFQATT and CDR2 SNEGSKA (reference sequence).

This clonotype was counted only a few times. V gene TRBV6-1 combines with J gene TRBJ1-5; 8 nucleotides agree with TRBD1. Germline values: CDR1 MNHNS, CDR2 SASEGT. CDR3 length: 13 amino acids. V dropped 11 bases and J dropped 3; count of bases not matched to a gene: 6. CDR3 sequence reads: CAGQGLNNQPQHF. The DNA for the CDR3 is TGTGCCGGACAGGGATTGAACAATCAGCCCCAGCATTTT.

This clonotype was detected only a few times. The V call is TRBV10-2, the J call TRBJ1-2; D gene uncertain. From germline, CDR1 is WSHSY and CDR2 SAAADI. The CDR3 loop spans 14 amino acids. V was cut by 3 bases and J by 2 bases, with 10 bases left in between. CDR3 DNA: TGCGCCAGCAGTGATAAATCCGACAACTATGGCTACACCTTC. Translating gives CASSDKSDNYGYTF.

This clonotype was counted ten times or more. The chain links TRBV7-3 to TRBJ2-5, with D perhaps assigned TRBD1 or TRBD2 (5 bases each). This CDR3 spans 16 amino acids. Trimming stripped 6 bases from V and 1 base from J, with 18 bases between. CDR1 is SGHTA and CDR2 is FQGTGA in the germline V gene. The CDR3 region has the DNA TGTGCCAGCAGACTAGGACAAGACAACACCCAAGAGACCCAGTACTTC. Translating gives CASRLGQDNTQETQYF.

At least ten counts were recorded for this clonotype. V usage is TRBV6-2 or TRBV6-3 and J usage is TRBJ1-1, with D maybe TRBD1 (6 bases). Germline CDR1 is MNHEY and CDR2 is SVGEGT. The CDR3 length is 13 residues. Trimming shortened V by 6 bases and J by 7 bases, and 15 bases separated the two germline ends. In DNA form, the CDR3 reads TGTGCCAGCAGCCACGGGGGCCGTGTTGAAGCTTTCTTT. Protein: CASSHGGRVEAFF.

This clonotype was seen a handful of times. The V and J genes are TRBV20-1 and TRBJ2-1; 11 bases map to TRBD2. The CDR3 is 22 amino acids. Trimming removed 0 bases from V and 0 bases from J; junction bases left unmatched: 19. Germline loops: CDR1 DFQATT, CDR2 SNEGSKA (reference sequence). CDR3: CSARDRSPLAGGAFSSYNEQFF. CDR3 DNA sequence: TGCAGTGCTAGAGATCGTTCCCCTCTAGCGGGGGGCGCCTTTAGCTCCTACAATGAGCAGTTCTTC.